The present T cell receptor (beta chain) was sequenced within a study of CD8+ T cells in alopecia areata. Study as a whole: Treated patients received oral tofacitinib, 5 to 10 mg twice daily.

Trimming took 4 bases from V and 7 from J, leaving 16 bases between them. The CDR3 covers 14 residues. The V gene's germline CDR1 is SGDLS and CDR2 YYNGEE. The sequencing template was cDNA reverse transcribed from extracted RNA. Assay used: immunoSEQ multiplex PCR; TCRdb lists only in-frame clones, some missing. Of more than 200,000 clones in the sample, approximately 61% were seen once. Of note for this clone: The antigen is not known.

General study points: Lesional scalp displayed greater clonality than normal scalp, most notably in alopecia totalis/universalis.

The sequenced sample was CD4+ T cells sorted from blood, obtained at week 0. This chain uses TRBV9 with TRBJ2-3; D not certain. The receptor comes from a human donor with alopecia areata. CDR3 coding DNA: TGTGCCAGCAGCAGGCCCCCAGTCGAATATACGCAGTATTTT. It yields the protein CASSRPPVEYTQYF.